Sequencing of this TCR beta chain was carried out in a study of cytomegalovirus exposure and HLA in healthy donors. Study details: Unique TCR beta sequences numbering 95 million to 130 million came from 150 million to 200 million T cells in an earlier analysis. Study-wide results and limits: The authors excluded some V segments, including TRBV6-2 and TRBV6-3, as indistinguishable. A later analysis found that most CMV-associated TCR beta chains appeared HLA-restricted.

Of note for this clone: No antigen is known for it.

Healthy bone marrow donors made up the donors. The germline V gene has CDR1 MNHEY and CDR2 SVGAGI. V gave up 6 bases and J gave up 7 bases; unmatched junction bases: 7. The CDR3 has 14 residues. PCR was performed using 60 Vbeta and 13 Jbeta primers. Some clones are missing from TCRdb's copy, which holds only in-frame ones; the method was immunoSEQ multiplex PCR. The repertoire has 150,000 to 200,000 clones, over 75% of them found once; the top ten carry 1.9%. The chain carries TRBV6-5 and TRBJ1-5; 9 bases line up with TRBD1. The source of this sequence is a human donor in good health. Sample: PBMCs. The CDR3 coding sequence is TGTGCCAGCAGCGAAACAGGGGGCGGACAGCCCCAGCATTTT. It is translated as CASSETGGGQPQHF.